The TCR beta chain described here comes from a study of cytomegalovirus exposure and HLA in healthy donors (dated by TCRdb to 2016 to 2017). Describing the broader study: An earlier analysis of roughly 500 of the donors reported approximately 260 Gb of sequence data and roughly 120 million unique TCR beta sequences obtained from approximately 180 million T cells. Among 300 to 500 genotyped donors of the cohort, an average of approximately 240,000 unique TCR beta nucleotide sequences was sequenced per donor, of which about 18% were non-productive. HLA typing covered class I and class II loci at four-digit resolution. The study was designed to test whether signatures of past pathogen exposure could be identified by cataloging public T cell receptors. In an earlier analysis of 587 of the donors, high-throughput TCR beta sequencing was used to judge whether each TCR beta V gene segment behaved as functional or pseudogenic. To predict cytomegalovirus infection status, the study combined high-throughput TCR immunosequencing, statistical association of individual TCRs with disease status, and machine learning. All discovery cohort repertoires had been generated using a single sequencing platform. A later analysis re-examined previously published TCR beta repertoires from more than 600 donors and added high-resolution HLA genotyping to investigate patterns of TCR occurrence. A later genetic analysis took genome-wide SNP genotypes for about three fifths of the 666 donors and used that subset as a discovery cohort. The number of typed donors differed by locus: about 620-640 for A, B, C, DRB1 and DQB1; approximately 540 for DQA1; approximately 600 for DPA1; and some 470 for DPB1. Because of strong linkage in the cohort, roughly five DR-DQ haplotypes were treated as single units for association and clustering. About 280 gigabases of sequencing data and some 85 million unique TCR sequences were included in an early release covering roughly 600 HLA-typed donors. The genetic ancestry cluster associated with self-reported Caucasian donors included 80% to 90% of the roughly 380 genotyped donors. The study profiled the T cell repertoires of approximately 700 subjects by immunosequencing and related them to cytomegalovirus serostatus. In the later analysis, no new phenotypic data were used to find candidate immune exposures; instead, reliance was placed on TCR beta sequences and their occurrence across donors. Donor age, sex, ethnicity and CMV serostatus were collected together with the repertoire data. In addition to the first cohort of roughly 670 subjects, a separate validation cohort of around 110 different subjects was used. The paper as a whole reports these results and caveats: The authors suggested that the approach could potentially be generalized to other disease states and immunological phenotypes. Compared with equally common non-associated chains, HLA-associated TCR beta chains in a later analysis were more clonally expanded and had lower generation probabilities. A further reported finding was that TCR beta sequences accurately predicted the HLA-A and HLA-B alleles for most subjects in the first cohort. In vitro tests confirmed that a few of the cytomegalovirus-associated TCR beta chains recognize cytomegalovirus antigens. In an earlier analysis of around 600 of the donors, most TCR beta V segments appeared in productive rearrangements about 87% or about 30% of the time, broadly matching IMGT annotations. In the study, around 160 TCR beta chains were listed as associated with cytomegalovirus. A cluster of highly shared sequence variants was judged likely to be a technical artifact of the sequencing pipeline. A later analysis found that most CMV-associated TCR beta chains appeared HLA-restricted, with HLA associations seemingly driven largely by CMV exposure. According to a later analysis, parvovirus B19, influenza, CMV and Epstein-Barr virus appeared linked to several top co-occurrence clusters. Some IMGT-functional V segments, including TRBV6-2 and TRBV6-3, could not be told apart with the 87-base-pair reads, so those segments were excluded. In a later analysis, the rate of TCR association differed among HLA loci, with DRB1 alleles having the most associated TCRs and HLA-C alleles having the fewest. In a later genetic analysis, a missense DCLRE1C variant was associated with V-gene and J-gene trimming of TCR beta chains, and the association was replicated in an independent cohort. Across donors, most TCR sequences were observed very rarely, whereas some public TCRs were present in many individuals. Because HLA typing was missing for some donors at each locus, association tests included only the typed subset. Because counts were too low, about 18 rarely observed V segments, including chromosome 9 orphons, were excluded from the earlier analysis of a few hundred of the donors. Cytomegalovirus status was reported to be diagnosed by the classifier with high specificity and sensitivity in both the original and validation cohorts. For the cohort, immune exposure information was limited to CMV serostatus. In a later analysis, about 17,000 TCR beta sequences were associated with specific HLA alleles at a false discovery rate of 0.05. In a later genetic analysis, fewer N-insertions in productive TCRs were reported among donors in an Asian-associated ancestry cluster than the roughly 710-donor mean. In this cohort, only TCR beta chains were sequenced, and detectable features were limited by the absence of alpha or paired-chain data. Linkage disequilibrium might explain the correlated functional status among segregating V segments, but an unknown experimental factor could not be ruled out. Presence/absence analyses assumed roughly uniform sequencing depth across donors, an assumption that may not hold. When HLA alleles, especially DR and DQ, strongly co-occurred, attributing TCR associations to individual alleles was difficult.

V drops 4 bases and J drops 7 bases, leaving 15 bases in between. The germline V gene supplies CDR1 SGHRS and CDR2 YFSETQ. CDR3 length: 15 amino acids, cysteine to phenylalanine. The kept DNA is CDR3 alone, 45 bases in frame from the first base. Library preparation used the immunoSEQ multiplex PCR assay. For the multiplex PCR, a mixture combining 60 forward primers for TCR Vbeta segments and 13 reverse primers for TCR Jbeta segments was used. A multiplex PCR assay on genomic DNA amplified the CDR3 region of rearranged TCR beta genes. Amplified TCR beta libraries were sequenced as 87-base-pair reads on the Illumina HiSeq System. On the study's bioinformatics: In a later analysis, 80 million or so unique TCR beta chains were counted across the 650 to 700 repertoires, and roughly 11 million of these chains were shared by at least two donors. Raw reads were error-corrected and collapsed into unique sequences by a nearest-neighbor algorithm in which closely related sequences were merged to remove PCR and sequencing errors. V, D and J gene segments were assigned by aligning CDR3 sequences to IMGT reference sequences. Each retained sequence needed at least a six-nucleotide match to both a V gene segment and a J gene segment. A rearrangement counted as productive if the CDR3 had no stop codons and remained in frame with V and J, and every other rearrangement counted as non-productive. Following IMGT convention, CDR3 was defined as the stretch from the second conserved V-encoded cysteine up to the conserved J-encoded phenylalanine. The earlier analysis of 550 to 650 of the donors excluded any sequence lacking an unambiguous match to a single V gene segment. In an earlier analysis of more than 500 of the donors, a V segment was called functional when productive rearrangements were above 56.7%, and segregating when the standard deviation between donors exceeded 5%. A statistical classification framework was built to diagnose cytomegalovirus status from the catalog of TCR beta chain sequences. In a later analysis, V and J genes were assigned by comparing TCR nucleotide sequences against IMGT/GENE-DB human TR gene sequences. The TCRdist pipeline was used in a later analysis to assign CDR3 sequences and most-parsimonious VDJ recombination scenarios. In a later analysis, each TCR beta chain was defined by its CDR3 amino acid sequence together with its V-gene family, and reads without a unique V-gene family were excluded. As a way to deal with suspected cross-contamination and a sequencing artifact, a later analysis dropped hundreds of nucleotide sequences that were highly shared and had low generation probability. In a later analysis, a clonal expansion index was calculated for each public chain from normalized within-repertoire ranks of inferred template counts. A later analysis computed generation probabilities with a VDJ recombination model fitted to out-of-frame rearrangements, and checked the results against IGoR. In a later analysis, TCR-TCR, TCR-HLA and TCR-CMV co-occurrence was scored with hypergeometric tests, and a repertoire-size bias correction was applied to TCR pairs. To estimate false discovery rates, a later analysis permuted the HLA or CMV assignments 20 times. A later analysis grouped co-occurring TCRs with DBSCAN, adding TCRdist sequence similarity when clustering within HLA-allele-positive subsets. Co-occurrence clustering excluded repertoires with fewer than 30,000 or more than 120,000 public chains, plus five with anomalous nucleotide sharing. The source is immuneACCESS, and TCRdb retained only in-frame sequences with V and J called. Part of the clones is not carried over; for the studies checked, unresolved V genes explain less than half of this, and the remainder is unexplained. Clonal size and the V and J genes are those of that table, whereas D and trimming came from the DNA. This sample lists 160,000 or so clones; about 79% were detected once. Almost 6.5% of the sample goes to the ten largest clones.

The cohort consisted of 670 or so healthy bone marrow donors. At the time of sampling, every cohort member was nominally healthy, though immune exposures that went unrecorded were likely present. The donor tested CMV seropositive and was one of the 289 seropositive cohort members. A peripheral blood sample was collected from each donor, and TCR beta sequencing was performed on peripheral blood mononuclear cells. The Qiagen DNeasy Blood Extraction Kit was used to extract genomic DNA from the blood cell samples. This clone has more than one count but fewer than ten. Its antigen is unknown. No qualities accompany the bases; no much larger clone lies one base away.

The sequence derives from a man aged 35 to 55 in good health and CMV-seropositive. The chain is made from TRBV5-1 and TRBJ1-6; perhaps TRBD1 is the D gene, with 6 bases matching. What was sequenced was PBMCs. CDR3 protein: CASSLMGTLNSPLHF. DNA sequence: TGCGCCAGCAGCCTGATGGGGACACTAAATTCACCCCTCCACTTT.